The clone carrying this T cell receptor (beta chain) was counted at least ten times. Antigen unknown. Preparation of the TCRbeta library used unique molecular identifiers. TCRdb redid the calling of the PCR reads with MiXCR, one entry per CDR3 protein. The sample includes 45,000 to 55,000 distinct CDR3 sequences, around 5.9% of them seen just once. This record comes from a study of T-cell reconstitution after alpha-beta-depleted transplantation in children. V shed 4 bases and J shed 7 bases, with 20 bases lying between them. The CDR3 has 16 residues. CDR1 is LGHNA, CDR2 YNFKEQ, per germline. Points from the study as a whole: The study traced high day-60 TCRbeta diversity in some patients to surviving recipient T cells and thymic progenitors. Newly produced T cells mostly accounted for T-cell counts and diversity one year post-transplant. Roughly two months post-transplant, alpha-beta T cells reportedly originated from several hundred graft clones that had expanded.

The sequencing here drew on PBMCs, mostly from graft donor cells, taken 60 days after TCRalphabeta/CD19-depleted stem cell transplant. This sequence was found in a female patient under 10 years old who had a stem cell transplant for aplastic anemia, so the T cells may come from the graft donor. The V call is TRBV4-2, the J call TRBJ2-1, with a tentative D call TRBD1 (7 bases). The chain's CDR3 is CASSPGGIDRVNEQFF. DNA of the CDR3: TGTGCCAGCAGCCCAGGCGGGATTGACAGGGTTAATGAGCAGTTCTTC.